Listed below are T cell receptor beta chains from one sample, sequenced in a study of cytotoxic CD8 clonotypes in ibrutinib-treated CLL. The method was immunoSEQ multiplex PCR; TCRdb's version includes in-frame clones alone and lacks a portion of them. The data show around 140,000 clones, roughly 77% seen once. Sequencing was performed on PBMCs, taken after 12 months of ibrutinib treatment. Receptor source: a human donor with chronic lymphocytic leukemia. CDR3s include the opening cysteine and the closing phenylalanine or tryptophan. D genes are given only for firm matches. Expanded clones are given a class, and other clones once, few, many or no size at all.

J: TRBJ2-6
D: NA
V: TRBV28
size: few
CDR3: CASSFGRDGVLTF
DNA: TGTGCCAGCAGTTTCGGCAGGGATGGAGTCCTGACTTTC

J: TRBJ2-5
D: NA
V: TRBV10-2
size: NA
CDR3: CASSEKGVRWQLPQETQYF
DNA: TGCGCCAGCAGTGAGAAGGGGGTCCGGTGGCAATTACCCCAAGAGACCCAGTACTTC

J: TRBJ1-4
D: NA
V: TRBV6-1
size: many
CDR3: CAAYDRHNEKLFF
DNA: TGTGCCGCCTACGACAGGCATAATGAAAAACTGTTTTTT

J: TRBJ2-2
D: NA
V: TRBV10-3
size: NA
CDR3: CAIRVTRNTGELFF
DNA: TGTGCCATCAGGGTCACGCGGAACACCGGGGAGCTGTTTTTT

J: TRBJ2-4
D: NA
V: TRBV7-7
size: NA
CDR3: CASSLTLTGPKNIQYF
DNA: TGTGCCAGCAGCTTAACCCTGACAGGTCCCAAAAACATTCAGTACTTC

J: TRBJ2-5
D: NA
V: TRBV27
size: once
CDR3: CASSSPSETQYF
DNA: TGTGCCAGCAGTTCCCCGTCGGAGACCCAGTACTTC

J: TRBJ1-1
D: NA
V: TRBV11-3
size: NA
CDR3: CASSQYMGTTEAFF
DNA: TGTGCCAGCAGTCAATATATGGGAACCACTGAAGCTTTCTTT

J: TRBJ2-7
D: NA
V: TRBV18
size: few
CDR3: CASSSGPAYYEQYF
DNA: TGTGCCAGCTCATCGGGACCGGCTTACTACGAGCAGTACTTC

J: TRBJ2-7
D: NA
V: TRBV28
size: NA
CDR3: CASGPTAPVYEQYF
DNA: TGTGCCAGCGGTCCGACAGCCCCCGTTTACGAGCAGTACTTC

J: TRBJ2-3
D: NA
V: TRBV5-1
size: NA
CDR3: CASSLGTDSILNTQYF
DNA: TGCGCCAGCAGCTTGGGGACTGATAGTATCTTGAATACGCAGTATTTT

J: TRBJ2-7
D: TRBD2
V: TRBV28
size: NA
CDR3: CASSTSGALSYEQYF
DNA: TGTGCCAGCAGTACGAGCGGGGCCCTTTCCTACGAGCAGTACTTC

J: TRBJ2-7
D: TRBD1
V: TRBV30
size: few
CDR3: CAWSVLTGTREQYF
DNA: TGTGCCTGGAGTGTACTGACAGGGACGAGGGAGCAGTACTTC

J: TRBJ2-7
D: TRBD2
V: TRBV25-1
size: NA
CDR3: CASSEASGFDYEQYF
DNA: TGTGCCAGCAGTGAGGCTAGCGGTTTCGACTACGAGCAGTACTTC

J: TRBJ2-7
D: NA
V: TRBV5-8
size: NA
CDR3: CASSRDRVYEQYF
DNA: TGTGCCAGCAGCCGTGACAGAGTATACGAGCAGTACTTC

J: TRBJ1-5
D: TRBD1
V: TRBV19
size: few
CDR3: CASNGQGARQPQHF
DNA: TGTGCCAGTAACGGACAGGGGGCCCGACAGCCCCAGCATTTT

J: TRBJ2-6
D: NA
V: TRBV5-4
size: NA
CDR3: CASSWPKVTSGANVLTF
DNA: TGTGCCAGCAGCTGGCCCAAGGTCACCTCTGGGGCCAACGTCCTGACTTTC

J: TRBJ2-3
D: NA
V: TRBV6-4
size: NA
CDR3: CASSDAHTDTQYF
DNA: TGTGCCAGCAGTGATGCCCACACAGATACGCAGTATTTT

J: TRBJ1-3
D: NA
V: TRBV2
size: NA
CDR3: CASSATGVRNTIYF
DNA: TGTGCCAGCAGTGCTACAGGAGTAAGAAACACCATATATTTT

J: TRBJ1-1
D: NA
V: TRBV7-2
size: NA
CDR3: CASSPTALTEAFF
DNA: TGTGCCAGCAGCCCTACTGCTCTCACTGAAGCTTTCTTT

J: TRBJ2-7
D: NA
V: TRBV11-2
size: few
CDR3: CASREVYEQYF
DNA: TGTGCCAGCAGGGAGGTGTACGAGCAGTACTTC

J: TRBJ2-7
D: TRBD2
V: TRBV7-6
size: NA
CDR3: CASSSDPGTSGNYEQYF
DNA: TGTGCCAGCAGCTCAGACCCCGGGACTAGCGGGAATTACGAGCAGTACTTC

J: TRBJ2-1
D: TRBD2
V: TRBV2
size: NA
CDR3: CARVLGGTSYNEQFF
DNA: TGTGCCAGAGTCCTCGGGGGGACCTCCTACAATGAGCAGTTCTTC

J: TRBJ2-7
D: NA
V: TRBV9
size: NA
CDR3: CASRTEVRF
DNA: TGTGCCAGCAGAACTGAGGTACGTTTC

J: TRBJ2-7
D: TRBD1
V: TRBV7-2
size: NA
CDR3: CASSPWTGGGEQYF
DNA: TGTGCCAGCAGCCCGTGGACAGGGGGCGGGGAGCAGTACTTC

J: TRBJ2-5
D: TRBD1
V: TRBV7-9
size: NA
CDR3: CASSQGAAETQYF
DNA: TGTGCCAGCAGCCAGGGGGCGGCGGAGACCCAGTACTTC

J: TRBJ1-2
D: NA
V: TRBV7-2
size: NA
CDR3: CASSLYGRGYTF
DNA: TGTGCCAGCAGCTTATATGGTAGGGGCTACACCTTC

J: TRBJ1-2
D: NA
V: TRBV19
size: once
CDR3: CASSIVAGGARGYTF
DNA: TGTGCCAGTAGTATTGTGGCGGGGGGGGCGCGTGGCTACACCTTC

J: TRBJ2-7
D: TRBD1
V: TRBV5-1
size: NA
CDR3: CASRPGTGAYEQYF
DNA: TGCGCCAGCAGACCGGGGACAGGTGCCTACGAGCAGTACTTC

J: TRBJ1-2
D: NA
V: TRBV5-8
size: NA
CDR3: CASSFNSLSTGANYGYTF
DNA: TGTGCCAGCAGCTTTAATTCGCTGTCGACAGGCGCTAACTATGGCTACACCTTC